Listed here are 13 T cell receptor beta chains from one sample, sequenced in a study of identifying expanded T cells in peripheral blood. The assay was immunoSEQ multiplex PCR, and TCRdb's table has in-frame clones only and misses some. This sample has 85,000 to 100,000 clones, with approximately 90% found just once. The sample was blood. All receptors derive from a person between 18 and 75 years old in good health.

This clone was observed once. V gene TRBV7-8 combines with J gene TRBJ1-1; D is possibly TRBD1 (5 bases). V was shortened by 1 base and J by 4 bases, with 7 bases between the two germline ends. The CDR3 covers 13 residues. Germline-derived CDR1 and CDR2 are SGHVS and FQNEAQ. CDR3 in DNA: TGTGCCAGCAGCTTAGGGGGGGTCACTGAAGCTTTCTTT. Protein product: CASSLGGVTEAFF. Full variable domain (rest looked up from reference TRBV7-8 and TRBJ1-1): GAGVSQSPRYKVAKRGQDVALRCDPISGHVSLFWYQQALGQGPEFLTYFQNEAQLDKSGLPSDRFFAERPEGSVSTLKIQRTQQEDSAVYLCASSLGGVTEAFFGQGTRLTVV.

The gene calls are TRBV19 and TRBJ2-3, with D hard to call. This CDR3 contains 17 residues. CDR1 and CDR2 from the germline V gene are LNHDA and SQIVND (reference sequence). V gave up 6 bases and J gave up 0 bases, with 19 bases separating them. The CDR3 nucleotides read TGTGCCAGTAGCCAAGGAGTGGCGGAAATTAGCACAGATACGCAGTATTTT. Protein: CASSQGVAEISTDTQYF.

J is TRBJ1-4 and V is TRBV2, with D unclear. This CDR3 has 13 residues. CDR1 is SNHLY and CDR2 is FYNNEI in the germline V gene. V was cut by 6 bases and J by 7 bases, with 12 bases left in between. CDR3 DNA sequence: TGTGCCAGCAGGGAAAATAGGGCTGAAAAACTGTTTTTT. Its translation: CASRENRAEKLFF.

The chain is built from TRBV5-6 and TRBJ2-1, with D possibly TRBD2 on 6 matching bases. This CDR3 comprises 14 residues. Germline V lookup: CDR1 SGHDT, CDR2 YYEEEE. Trimming removed 0 bases from V and 7 bases from J, with 11 bases in between. This chain's CDR3 is CASSLAGTSNEQFF. In nucleotides, the CDR3 is TGTGCCAGCAGCTTGGCCGGGACTTCAAATGAGCAGTTCTTC.

The J gene is TRBJ1-1, the V gene TRBV5-4; D uncertain. The ends were cut back, 0 bases at V and 0 bases at J, with 6 bases in the middle. This CDR3 has 14 amino acids. CDR1 is SGHNT and CDR2 is YYREEE in the germline V gene (reference sequence). CDR3 amino acids: CASSLGRVNTEAFF. In DNA form, the CDR3 reads TGTGCCAGCAGCTTGGGACGGGTGAACACTGAAGCTTTCTTT.

The rearrangement links TRBV18 to TRBJ2-3; 7 nucleotides line up with TRBD1. The germline CDR1 and CDR2 sequences are KGHSH and LQKENI. CDR3 length equals 14 residues. J lost 5 bases, V lost 1 base, and 3 bases had no gene match. This CDR3 is CASSPQGAGDTQYF. The DNA of the CDR3 is TGTGCCAGCTCACCACAGGGGGCCGGAGATACGCAGTATTTT.

This clone was observed a few times. The V call is TRBV6-4, the J call TRBJ2-3; 8 bases match TRBD1. CDR3 length equals 13 residues. Trimming cost V 10 bases and J 0 bases; bases outside gene matches: 3. CDR1 is MRHNA and CDR2 is SNTAGT in the germline V gene. The DNA for the CDR3 is TGTGCCACAGGGGGCGGGAGCACAGATACGCAGTATTTT. Protein product: CATGGGSTDTQYF.

The rearrangement uses TRBV5-1 and TRBJ1-1, with TRBD1 matching 11 bases. Trimming took 4 bases from V and 10 from J; bases not matched to a gene: 6. CDR1 and CDR2 (germline): SGHRS, YFSETQ. This CDR3 has 13 residues. The DNA of the CDR3 is TGCGCCAGCAGCCTCGGACAGGGGGCCTCAGCTTTCTTT. This codes for CASSLGQGASAFF.

CDR3 amino acids: CASSEVPDETQYF. CDR3 DNA: TGCGCCAGCAGCGAAGTCCCTGATGAGACCCAGTACTTC. The V and J genes are TRBV5-1 and TRBJ2-5; no clear D. The CDR3 consists of 13 residues. Germline CDR1 reads SGHRS; CDR2 reads YFSETQ. V lost 4 bases and J lost 5, with 12 bases in between.

The chain links TRBV11-2 to TRBJ2-1; D may be TRBD2 (6 bases). V was trimmed by 1 base and J by 6 bases, leaving 13 bases between them. This CDR3 has 15 amino acids. The germline CDR1 and CDR2 sequences are SGHAT and FQNNGV. CDR3 nucleotides: TGTGCCAGCAGCTTAGGGAGGGTCTGGGCCAATGAGCAGTTCTTC. It translates to CASSLGRVWANEQFF.

This chain links TRBV2 with TRBJ1-1, with 8 bases identical to TRBD1. The junction had 6 bases not matched to a gene; V was cut back by 9 bases and J by 3 bases. The CDR3 has 13 amino acids. Germline V gene sequence: CDR1 SNHLY, CDR2 FYNNEI. In DNA form, the CDR3 reads TGTGCCAGAAACCCACAGGGGGACACTGAAGCTTTCTTT. This encodes CARNPQGDTEAFF.

The chain has TRBV10-1 and TRBJ1-1; unclear D gene. Trimming removed 7 bases at V and 0 bases at J, with 15 bases between. This CDR3 comprises 15 residues. Germline V gene lookup returns CDR1 WNHNN and CDR2 SYGVQD (reference sequence). Here the CDR3 reads CASTGVDVMNTEAFF. For the CDR3, the DNA is TGCGCCAGCACTGGGGTCGATGTAATGAACACTGAAGCTTTCTTT.

The rearrangement uses TRBV19 and TRBJ2-3; TRBD2 aligns across 9 bases. V trimming: 11 bases; J trimming: 3 bases; junction bases outside the gene matches: 12. The germline CDR1 and CDR2 sequences are LNHDA and SQIVND (reference sequence). The CDR3 totals 15 residues. CDR3 sequence (DNA): TGTGCCGTGAAGGAGGGCGGGGGGGCAACAGATACGCAGTATTTT. This codes for CAVKEGGGATDTQYF.